This paragraph covers one T cell receptor beta chain sequence. This record belongs to a study of control samples from healthy donors and cancer patients. Germline V CDR1 and CDR2: LGHNT, FRNRAP. This CDR3 spans 17 amino acids. V was clipped by 0 bases and J by 4 bases; unmatched bases: 7. Some clones are missing from TCRdb's copy, which holds only in-frame ones; the method was immunoSEQ multiplex PCR. The sample lists 150,000 to 200,000 clones, 91% seen once, with about 1.6% in the top ten. The sample was blood. The sequence came from a woman in her twenties or thirties in good health. The chain combines TRBV12-5 with TRBJ2-2, with 8 bases identical to TRBD2. The CDR3 DNA reads as TGTGCTAGTGGTTTGGTACTCAACGGGGGGGTCACCGGGGAGCTGTTTTTT. It translates to CASGLVLNGGVTGELFF.